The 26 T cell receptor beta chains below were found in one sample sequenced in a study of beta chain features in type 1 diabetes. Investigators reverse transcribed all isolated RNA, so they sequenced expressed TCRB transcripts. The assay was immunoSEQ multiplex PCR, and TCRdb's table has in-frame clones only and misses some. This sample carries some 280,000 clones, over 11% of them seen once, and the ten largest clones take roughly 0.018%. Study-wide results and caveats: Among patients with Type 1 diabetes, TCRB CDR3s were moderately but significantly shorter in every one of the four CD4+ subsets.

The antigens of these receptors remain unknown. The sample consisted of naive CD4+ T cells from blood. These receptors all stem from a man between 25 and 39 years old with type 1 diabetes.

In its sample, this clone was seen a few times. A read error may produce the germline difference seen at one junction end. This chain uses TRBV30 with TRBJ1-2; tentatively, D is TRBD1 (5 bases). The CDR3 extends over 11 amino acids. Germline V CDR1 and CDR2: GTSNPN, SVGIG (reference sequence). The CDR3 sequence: CAWSVSRVGAF. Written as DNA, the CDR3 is TGTGCCTGGAGTGTATCCAGGGTGGGCGCCTTC.

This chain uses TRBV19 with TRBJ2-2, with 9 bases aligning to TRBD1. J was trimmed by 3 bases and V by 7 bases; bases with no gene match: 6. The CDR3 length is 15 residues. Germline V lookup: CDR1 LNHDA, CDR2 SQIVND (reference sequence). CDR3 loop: CASMGTGLDTGELFF. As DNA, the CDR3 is TGTGCCAGTATGGGGACAGGGTTAGACACCGGGGAGCTGTTTTTT. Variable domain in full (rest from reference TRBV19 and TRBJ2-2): DGGITQSPKYLFRKEGQNVTLSCEQNLNHDAMYWYRQDPGQGLRLIYYSQIVNDFQKGDIAEGYSVSREKKESFPLTVTSAQKNPTAFYLCASMGTGLDTGELFFGEGSRLTVL.

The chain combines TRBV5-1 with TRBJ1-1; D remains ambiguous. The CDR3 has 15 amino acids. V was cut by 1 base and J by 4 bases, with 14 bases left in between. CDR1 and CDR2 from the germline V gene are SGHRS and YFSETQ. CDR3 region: CASSLSELPVTEAFF. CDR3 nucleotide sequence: TGCGCCAGCAGCTTGTCCGAGCTCCCGGTCACTGAAGCTTTCTTT.

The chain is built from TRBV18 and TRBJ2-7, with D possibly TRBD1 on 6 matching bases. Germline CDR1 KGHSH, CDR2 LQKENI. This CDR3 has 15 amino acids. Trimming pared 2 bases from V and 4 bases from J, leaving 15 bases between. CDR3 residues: CASSPFRDNAYEQYF. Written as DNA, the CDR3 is TGTGCCAGCTCACCATTCCGGGACAACGCTTACGAGCAGTACTTC. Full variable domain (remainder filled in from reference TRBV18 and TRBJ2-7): NAGVMQNPRHLVRRRGQEARLRCSPMKGHSHVYWYRQLPEEGLKFMVYLQKENIIDESGMPKERFSAEFPKEGPSILRIQQVVRGDSAAYFCASSPFRDNAYEQYFGPGTRLTVT.

The CDR3 loop reads CAIRGQGTSGNQETQYF. The CDR3 DNA follows: TGTGCCATCAGGGGACAGGGGACTAGCGGGAACCAAGAGACCCAGTACTTC. The chain has TRBV10-3 and TRBJ2-5; 13 bases agree with TRBD2. The CDR3 is 17 residues long. Germline lookup yields CDR1 ENHRY and CDR2 SYGVKD. Unmatched junction bases numbered 7, after V lost 6 bases and J lost 0 bases.

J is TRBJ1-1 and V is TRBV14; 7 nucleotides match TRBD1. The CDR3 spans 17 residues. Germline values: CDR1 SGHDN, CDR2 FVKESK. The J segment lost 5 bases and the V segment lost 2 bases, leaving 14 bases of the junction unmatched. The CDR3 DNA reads TGTGCCAGCAGCCAAAATACAGGGGCTCTAAGGGGGACTGAAGCTTTCTTT. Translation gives CASSQNTGALRGTEAFF.

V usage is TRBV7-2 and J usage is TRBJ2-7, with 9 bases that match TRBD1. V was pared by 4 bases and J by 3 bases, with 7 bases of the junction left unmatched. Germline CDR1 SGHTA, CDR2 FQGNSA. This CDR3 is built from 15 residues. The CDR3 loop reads CASSSTGTGYYEQYF. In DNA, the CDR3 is TGTGCCAGCAGCTCGACCGGGACAGGGTACTACGAGCAGTACTTC. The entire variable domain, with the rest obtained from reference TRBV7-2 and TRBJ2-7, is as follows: GAGVSQSPSNKVTEKGKDVELRCDPISGHTALYWYRQSLGQGLEFLIYFQGNSAPDKSGLPSDRFSAERTGGSVSTLTIQRTQQEDSAVYLCASSSTGTGYYEQYFGPGTRLTVT.

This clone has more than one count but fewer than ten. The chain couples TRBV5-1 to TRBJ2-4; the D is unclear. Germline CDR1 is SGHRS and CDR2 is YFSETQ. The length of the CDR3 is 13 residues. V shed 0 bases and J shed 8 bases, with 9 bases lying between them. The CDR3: CASSLGATDIQYF. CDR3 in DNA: TGCGCCAGCAGCTTGGGGGCGACGGACATTCAGTACTTC.

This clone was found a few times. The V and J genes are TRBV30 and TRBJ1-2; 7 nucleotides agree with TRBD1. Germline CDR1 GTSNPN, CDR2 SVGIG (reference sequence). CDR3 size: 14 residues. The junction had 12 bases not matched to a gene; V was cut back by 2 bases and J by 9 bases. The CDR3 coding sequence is TGTGCCTGGAGTCGACAGGGAGCCGTCGGGAGCTACACCTTC. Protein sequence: CAWSRQGAVGSYTF.

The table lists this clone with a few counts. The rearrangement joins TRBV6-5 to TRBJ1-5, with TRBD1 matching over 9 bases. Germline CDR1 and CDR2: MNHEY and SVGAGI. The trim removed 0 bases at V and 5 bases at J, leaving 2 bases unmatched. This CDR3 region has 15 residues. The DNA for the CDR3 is TGTGCCAGCAGTTACTCGACAGGGGGGGATCAGCCCCAGCATTTT. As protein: CASSYSTGGDQPQHF.

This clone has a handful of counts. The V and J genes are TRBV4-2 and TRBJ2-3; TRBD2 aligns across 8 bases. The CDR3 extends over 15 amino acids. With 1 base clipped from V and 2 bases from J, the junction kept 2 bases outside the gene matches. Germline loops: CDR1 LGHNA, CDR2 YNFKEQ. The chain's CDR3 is CASSQAAGVTDTQYF. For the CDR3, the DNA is TGTGCCAGCAGCCAAGCAGCGGGGGTCACAGATACGCAGTATTTT.

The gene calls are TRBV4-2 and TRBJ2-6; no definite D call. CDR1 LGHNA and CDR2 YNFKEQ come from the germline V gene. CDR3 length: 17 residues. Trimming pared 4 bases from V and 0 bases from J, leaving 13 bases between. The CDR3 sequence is CASSPPTTASGANVLTF. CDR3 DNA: TGTGCCAGCAGCCCACCAACAACCGCCTCTGGGGCCAACGTCCTGACTTTC.

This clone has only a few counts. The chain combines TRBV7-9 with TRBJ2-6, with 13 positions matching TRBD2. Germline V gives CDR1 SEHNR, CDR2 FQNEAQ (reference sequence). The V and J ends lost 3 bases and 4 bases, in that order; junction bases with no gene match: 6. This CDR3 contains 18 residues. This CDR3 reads CASSFGTSGIGGANVLTF. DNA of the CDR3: TGTGCCAGCAGCTTCGGGACTAGCGGGATAGGGGGGGCCAACGTCCTGACTTTC. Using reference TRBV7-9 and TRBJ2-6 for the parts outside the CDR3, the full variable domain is DTGVSQNPRHKITKRGQNVTFRCDPISEHNRLYWYRQTLGQGPEFLTYFQNEAQLEKSRLLSDRFSAERPKGSFSTLEIQRTEQGDSAMYLCASSFGTSGIGGANVLTFGAGSRLTVL.

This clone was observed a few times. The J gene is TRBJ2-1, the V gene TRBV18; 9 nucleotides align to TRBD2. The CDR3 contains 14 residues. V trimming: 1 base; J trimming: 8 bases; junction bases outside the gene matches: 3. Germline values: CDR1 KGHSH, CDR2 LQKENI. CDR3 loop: CASSPRIAGDEQFF. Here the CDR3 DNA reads TGTGCCAGCTCACCACGGATAGCGGGAGATGAGCAGTTCTTC.

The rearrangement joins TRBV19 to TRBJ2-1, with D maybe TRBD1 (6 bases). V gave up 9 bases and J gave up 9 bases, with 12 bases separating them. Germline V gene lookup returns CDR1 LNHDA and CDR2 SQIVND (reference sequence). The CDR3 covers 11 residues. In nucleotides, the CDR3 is TGTGCCAGCAGCGACAGGTCTGAGCAGTTCTTC. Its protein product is CASSDRSEQFF.

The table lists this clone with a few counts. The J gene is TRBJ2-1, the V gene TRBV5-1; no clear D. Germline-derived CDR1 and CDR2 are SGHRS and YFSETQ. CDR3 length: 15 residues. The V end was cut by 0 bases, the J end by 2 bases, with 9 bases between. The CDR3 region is CASSLESRAYNEQFF. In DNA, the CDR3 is TGCGCCAGCAGCTTGGAAAGTCGCGCCTACAATGAGCAGTTCTTC.

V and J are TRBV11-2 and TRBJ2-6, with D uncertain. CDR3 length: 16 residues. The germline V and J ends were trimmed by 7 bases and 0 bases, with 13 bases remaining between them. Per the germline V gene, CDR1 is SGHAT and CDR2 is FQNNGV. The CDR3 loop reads CASTLNSPSGANVLTF. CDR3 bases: TGTGCCAGCACCCTCAACAGTCCCTCTGGGGCCAACGTCCTGACTTTC. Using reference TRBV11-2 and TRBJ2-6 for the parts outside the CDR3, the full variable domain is EAGVAQSPRYKIIEKRQSVAFWCNPISGHATLYWYQQILGQGPKLLIQFQNNGVVDDSQLPKDRFSAERLKGVDSTLKIQPAKLEDSAVYLCASTLNSPSGANVLTFGAGSRLTVL.

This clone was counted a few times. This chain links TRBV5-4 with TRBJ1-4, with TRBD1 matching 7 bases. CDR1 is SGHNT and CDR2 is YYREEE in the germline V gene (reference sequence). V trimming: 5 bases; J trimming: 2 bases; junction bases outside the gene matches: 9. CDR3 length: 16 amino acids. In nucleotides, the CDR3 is TGTGCCAGCAGTCAACCTACAGGGGACACTAATGAAAAACTGTTTTTT. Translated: CASSQPTGDTNEKLFF.

CDR3 protein: CASSLAQGSTDTQYF. The CDR3 DNA reads TGTGCCAGCAGCTTAGCACAGGGGAGCACAGATACGCAGTATTTT. The V call is TRBV7-2, the J call TRBJ2-3; 7 bases line up with TRBD1. The germline V gene has CDR1 SGHTA and CDR2 FQGNSA. The junction had 0 bases not matched to a gene; V was cut back by 0 bases and J by 0 bases. The CDR3 spans 15 residues.

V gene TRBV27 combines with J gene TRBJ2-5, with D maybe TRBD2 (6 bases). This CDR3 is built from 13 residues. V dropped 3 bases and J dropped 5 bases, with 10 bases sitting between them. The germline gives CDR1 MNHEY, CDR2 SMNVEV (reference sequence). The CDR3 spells CASSLRREETQYF. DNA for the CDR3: TGTGCCAGCAGTTTGAGGAGGGAGGAGACCCAGTACTTC.

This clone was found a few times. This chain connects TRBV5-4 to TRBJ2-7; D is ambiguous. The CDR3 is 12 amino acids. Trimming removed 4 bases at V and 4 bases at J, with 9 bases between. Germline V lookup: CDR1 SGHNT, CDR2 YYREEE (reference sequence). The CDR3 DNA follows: TGTGCCAGCAGCCAGACTCGTTACGAGCAGTACTTC. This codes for CASSQTRYEQYF. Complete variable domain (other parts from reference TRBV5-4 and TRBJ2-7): ETGVTQSPTHLIKTRGQQVTLRCSSQSGHNTVSWYQQALGQGPQFIFQYYREEENGRGNFPPRFSGLQFPNYSSELNVNALELDDSALYLCASSQTRYEQYFGPGTRLTVT.

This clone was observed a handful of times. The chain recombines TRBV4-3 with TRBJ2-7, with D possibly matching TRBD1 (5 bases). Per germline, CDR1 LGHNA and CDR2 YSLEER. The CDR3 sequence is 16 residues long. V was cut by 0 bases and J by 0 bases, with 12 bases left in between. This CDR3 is CASSQDFRASSYEQYF. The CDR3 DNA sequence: TGCGCCAGCAGCCAAGATTTCAGGGCTTCCTCCTACGAGCAGTACTTC.

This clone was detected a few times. CDR3 sequence (DNA): TGTGCCAGCAGACAAGACAGGGGGCGTGGCTACACCTTC. Translating gives CASRQDRGRGYTF. The rearrangement uses TRBV28 and TRBJ1-2, with 10 positions matching TRBD1. Trimming cost V 6 bases and J 7 bases; bases outside gene matches: 5. Germline CDR1 is MDHEN and CDR2 is SYDVKM. The CDR3 has 13 residues.

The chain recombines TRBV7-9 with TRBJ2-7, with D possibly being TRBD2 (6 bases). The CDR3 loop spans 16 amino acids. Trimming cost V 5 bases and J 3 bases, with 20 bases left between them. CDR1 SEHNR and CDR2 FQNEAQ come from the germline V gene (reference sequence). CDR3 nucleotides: TGTGCCAGCAGCAGTGAGGAGGGTCAAGTCAACTACGAGCAGTACTTC. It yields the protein CASSSEEGQVNYEQYF.

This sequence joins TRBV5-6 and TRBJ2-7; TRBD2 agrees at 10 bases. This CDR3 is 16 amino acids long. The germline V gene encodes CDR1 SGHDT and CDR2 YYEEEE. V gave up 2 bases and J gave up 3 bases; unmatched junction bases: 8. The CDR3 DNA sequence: TGTGCCAGCAGCTTCGATAGACTAGCGGGTATCTACGAGCAGTACTTC. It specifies CASSFDRLAGIYEQYF.

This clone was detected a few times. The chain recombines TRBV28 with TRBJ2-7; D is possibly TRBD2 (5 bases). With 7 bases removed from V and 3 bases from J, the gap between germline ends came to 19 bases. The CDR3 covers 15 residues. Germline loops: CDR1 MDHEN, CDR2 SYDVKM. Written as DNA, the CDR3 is TGTGCCAGCACCTCGGCGGGCCCGAGGTTCTACGAGCAGTACTTC. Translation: CASTSAGPRFYEQYF. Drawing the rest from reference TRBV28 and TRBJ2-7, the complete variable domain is DVKVTQSSRYLVKRTGEKVFLECVQDMDHENMFWYRQDPGLGLRLIYFSYDVKMKEKGDIPEGYSVSREKKERFSLILESASTNQTSMYLCASTSAGPRFYEQYFGPGTRLTVT.